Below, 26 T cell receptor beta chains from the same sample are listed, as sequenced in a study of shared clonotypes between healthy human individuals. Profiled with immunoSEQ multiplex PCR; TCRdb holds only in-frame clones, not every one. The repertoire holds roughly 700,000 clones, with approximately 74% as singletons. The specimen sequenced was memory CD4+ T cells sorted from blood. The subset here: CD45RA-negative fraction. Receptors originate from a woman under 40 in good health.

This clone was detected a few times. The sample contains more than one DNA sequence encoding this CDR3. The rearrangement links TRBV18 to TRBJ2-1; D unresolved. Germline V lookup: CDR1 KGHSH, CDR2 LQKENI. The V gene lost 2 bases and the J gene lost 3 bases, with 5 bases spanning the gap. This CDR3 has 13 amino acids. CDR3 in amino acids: CASSPGIYNEQFF. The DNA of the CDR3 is TGTGCCAGCTCACCAGGGATCTACAATGAGCAGTTCTTC.

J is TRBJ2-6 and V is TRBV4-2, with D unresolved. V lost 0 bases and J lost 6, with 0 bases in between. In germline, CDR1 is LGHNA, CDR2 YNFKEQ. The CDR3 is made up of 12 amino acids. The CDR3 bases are TGTGCCAGCAGCCAAGAGGCCAACGTCCTGACTTTC. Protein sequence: CASSQEANVLTF.

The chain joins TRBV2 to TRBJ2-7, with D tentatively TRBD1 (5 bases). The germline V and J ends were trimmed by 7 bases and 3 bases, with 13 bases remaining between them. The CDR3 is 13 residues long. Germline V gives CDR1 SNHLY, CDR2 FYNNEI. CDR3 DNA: TGTGCCAGCAATGGGCAGGGCGGCTACGAGCAGTACTTC. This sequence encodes CASNGQGGYEQYF.

The CDR3 DNA reads as TGTGCCAGCAGTTACTCCCGAACTAACACTGAAGCTTTCTTT. This translates into CASSYSRTNTEAFF. The chain uses TRBV6-6 and TRBJ1-1; no clear D. CDR3 length: 14 amino acids. Germline values: CDR1 MNHNY, CDR2 SVGAGI (reference sequence). The V gene lost 0 bases and the J gene lost 2 bases, with 7 bases spanning the gap.

CDR3 sequence reads: CASSPRDLHGQFF. The DNA of the CDR3 is TGTGCCAGCAGTCCCCGGGACTTGCATGGGCAGTTCTTC. The chain joins TRBV28 to TRBJ2-1; perhaps TRBD2 as D (6 bases). Trimming took 5 bases from V and 12 from J, leaving 17 bases between them. This CDR3 has 13 residues. Germline values: CDR1 MDHEN, CDR2 SYDVKM.

The CDR3 sequence: CASSLAGGNGYTF. CDR3 coding DNA: TGTGCCAGCAGTTTAGCGGGCGGTAATGGCTACACCTTC. This chain connects TRBV27 to TRBJ1-2; D remains ambiguous. The germline gives CDR1 MNHEY, CDR2 SMNVEV (reference sequence). Between the trimmed V and J ends, which lost 2 bases and 6 bases, there was a span of 10 bases. This CDR3 has 13 residues.

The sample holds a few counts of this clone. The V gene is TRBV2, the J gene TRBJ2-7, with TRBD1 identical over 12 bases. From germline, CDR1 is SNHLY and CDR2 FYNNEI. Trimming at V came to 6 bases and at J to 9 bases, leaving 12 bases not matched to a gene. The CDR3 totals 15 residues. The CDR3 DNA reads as TGTGCCAGCAGCTTTACCGGGACAGGGGGCGACGGGCAGTACTTC. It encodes CASSFTGTGGDGQYF. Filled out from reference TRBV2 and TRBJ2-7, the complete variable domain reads EPEVTQTPSHQVTQMGQEVILRCVPISNHLYFYWYRQILGQKVEFLVSFYNNEISEKSEIFDDQFSVERPDGSNFTLKIRSTKLEDSAMYFCASSFTGTGGDGQYFGPGTRLTVT.

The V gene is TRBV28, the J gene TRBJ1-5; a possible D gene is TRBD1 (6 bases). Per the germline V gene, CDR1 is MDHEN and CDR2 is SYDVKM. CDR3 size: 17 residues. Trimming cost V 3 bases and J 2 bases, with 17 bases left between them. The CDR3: CASSFSGVGRRNQPQHF. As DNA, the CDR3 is TGTGCCAGCAGTTTCTCAGGGGTAGGGCGGCGCAATCAGCCCCAGCATTTT.

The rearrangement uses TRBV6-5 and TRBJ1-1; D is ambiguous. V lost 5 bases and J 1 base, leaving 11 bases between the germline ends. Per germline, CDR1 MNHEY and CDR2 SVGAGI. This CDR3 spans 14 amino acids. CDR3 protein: CASSTNLRNTEAFF. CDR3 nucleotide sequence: TGTGCCAGCAGTACGAATTTACGGAACACTGAAGCTTTCTTT.

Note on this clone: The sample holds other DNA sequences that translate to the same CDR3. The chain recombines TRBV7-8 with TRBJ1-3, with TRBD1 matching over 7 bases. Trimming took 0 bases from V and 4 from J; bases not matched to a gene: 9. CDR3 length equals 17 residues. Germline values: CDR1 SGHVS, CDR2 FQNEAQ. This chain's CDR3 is CASSLARLGGSGNTIYF. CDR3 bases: TGTGCCAGCAGCTTAGCGCGTTTAGGGGGCTCGGGAAACACCATATATTTT. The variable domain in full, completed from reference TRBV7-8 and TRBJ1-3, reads GAGVSQSPRYKVAKRGQDVALRCDPISGHVSLFWYQQALGQGPEFLTYFQNEAQLDKSGLPSDRFFAERPEGSVSTLKIQRTQQEDSAVYLCASSLARLGGSGNTIYFGEGSWLTVV.

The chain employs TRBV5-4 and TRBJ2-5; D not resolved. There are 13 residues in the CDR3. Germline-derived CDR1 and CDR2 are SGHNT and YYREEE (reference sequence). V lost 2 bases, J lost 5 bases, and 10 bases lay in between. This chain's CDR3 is CASSFKGIETQYF. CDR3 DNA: TGTGCCAGCAGCTTCAAAGGGATCGAGACCCAGTACTTC.

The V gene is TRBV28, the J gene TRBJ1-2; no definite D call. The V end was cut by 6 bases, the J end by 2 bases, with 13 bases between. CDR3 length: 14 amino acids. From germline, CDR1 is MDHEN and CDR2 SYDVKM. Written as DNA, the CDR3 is TGTGCCAGCAGCCCCCCAGGCGCGAACTATGGCTACACCTTC. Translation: CASSPPGANYGYTF.

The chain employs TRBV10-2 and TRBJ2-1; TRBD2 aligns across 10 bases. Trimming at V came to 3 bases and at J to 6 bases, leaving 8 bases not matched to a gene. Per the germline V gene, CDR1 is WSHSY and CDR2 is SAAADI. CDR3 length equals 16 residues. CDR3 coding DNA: TGCGCCAGCAGTGACCAAGCGGGAGGGCCCGCCAATGAGCAGTTCTTC. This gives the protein CASSDQAGGPANEQFF.

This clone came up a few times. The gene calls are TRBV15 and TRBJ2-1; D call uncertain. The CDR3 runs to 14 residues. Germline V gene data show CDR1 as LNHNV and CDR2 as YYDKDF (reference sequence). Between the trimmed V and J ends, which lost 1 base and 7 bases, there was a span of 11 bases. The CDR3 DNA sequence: TGTGCCACCAGCAGAGCTATCCTTGCTAATGAGCAGTTCTTC. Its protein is CATSRAILANEQFF.

CDR3 loop: CASSFASLAGRNEQFF. Here the CDR3 DNA reads TGTGCCAGCAGTTTCGCTTCGCTAGCGGGAAGAAATGAGCAGTTCTTC. The rearrangement links TRBV28 to TRBJ2-1, with TRBD2 identical over 9 bases. Looked up from germline, CDR1 is MDHEN and CDR2 is SYDVKM. V lost 3 bases to trimming and J lost 7 bases; unmatched junction nucleotides: 10. This CDR3 comprises 16 residues.

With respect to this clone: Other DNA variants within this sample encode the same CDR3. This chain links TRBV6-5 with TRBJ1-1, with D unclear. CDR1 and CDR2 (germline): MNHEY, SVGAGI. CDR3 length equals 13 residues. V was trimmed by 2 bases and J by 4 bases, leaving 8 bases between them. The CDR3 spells CASSYVGGTEAFF. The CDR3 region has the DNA TGTGCCAGCAGTTACGTAGGTGGCACTGAAGCTTTCTTT.

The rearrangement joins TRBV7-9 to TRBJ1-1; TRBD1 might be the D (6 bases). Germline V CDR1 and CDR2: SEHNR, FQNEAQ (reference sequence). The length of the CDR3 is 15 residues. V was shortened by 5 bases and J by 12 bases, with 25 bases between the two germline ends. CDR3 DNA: TGTGCCAGCAGCCCCCTACCACAGGGAATACCCGGCCCTTTCTTT. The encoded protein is CASSPLPQGIPGPFF.

The DNA for the CDR3 is TGTGCCAGCAGTTTACGGCGGTTCAACACCGGGGAGCTGTTTTTT. Its protein is CASSLRRFNTGELFF. This chain uses TRBV27 with TRBJ2-2; D unclear. Germline V gene lookup returns CDR1 MNHEY and CDR2 SMNVEV (reference sequence). V lost 2 bases and J lost 2, with 9 bases in between. This CDR3 is 15 amino acids long.

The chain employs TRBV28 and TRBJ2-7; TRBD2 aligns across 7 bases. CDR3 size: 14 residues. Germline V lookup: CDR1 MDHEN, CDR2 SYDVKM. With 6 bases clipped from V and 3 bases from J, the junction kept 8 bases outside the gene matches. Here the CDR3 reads CASSWGGRNYEQYF. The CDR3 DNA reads TGTGCCAGCAGCTGGGGGGGGAGGAACTACGAGCAGTACTTC. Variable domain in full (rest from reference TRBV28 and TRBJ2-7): DVKVTQSSRYLVKRTGEKVFLECVQDMDHENMFWYRQDPGLGLRLIYFSYDVKMKEKGDIPEGYSVSREKKERFSLILESASTNQTSMYLCASSWGGRNYEQYFGPGTRLTVT.

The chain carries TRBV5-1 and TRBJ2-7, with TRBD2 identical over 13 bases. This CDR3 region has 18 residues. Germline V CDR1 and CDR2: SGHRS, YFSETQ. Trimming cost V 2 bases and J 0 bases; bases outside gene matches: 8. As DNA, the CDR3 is TGCGCCAGCAGCTTACTGCCGGGACTAGCGGGGAGCTCCTACGAGCAGTACTTC. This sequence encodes CASSLLPGLAGSSYEQYF.

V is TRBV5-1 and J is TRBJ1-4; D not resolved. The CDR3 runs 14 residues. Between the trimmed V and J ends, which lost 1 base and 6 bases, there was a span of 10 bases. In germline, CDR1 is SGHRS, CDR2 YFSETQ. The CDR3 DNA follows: TGCGCCAGCAGCTTGCTCCCGTCAGATGAAAAACTGTTTTTT. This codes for CASSLLPSDEKLFF.

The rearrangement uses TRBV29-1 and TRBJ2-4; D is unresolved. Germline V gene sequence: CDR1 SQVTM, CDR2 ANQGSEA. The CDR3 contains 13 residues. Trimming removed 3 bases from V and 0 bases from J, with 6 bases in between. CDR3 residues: CSVEATAKNIQYF. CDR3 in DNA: TGCAGCGTTGAGGCGACAGCCAAAAACATTCAGTACTTC.

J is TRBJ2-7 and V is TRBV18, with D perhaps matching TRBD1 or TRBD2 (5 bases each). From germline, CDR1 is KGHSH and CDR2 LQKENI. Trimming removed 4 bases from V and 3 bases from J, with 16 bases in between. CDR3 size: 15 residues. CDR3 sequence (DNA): TGTGCCAGCTCACTGACCGGGACGGGGATCTACGAGCAGTACTTC. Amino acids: CASSLTGTGIYEQYF. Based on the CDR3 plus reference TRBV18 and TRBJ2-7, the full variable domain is NAGVMQNPRHLVRRRGQEARLRCSPMKGHSHVYWYRQLPEEGLKFMVYLQKENIIDESGMPKERFSAEFPKEGPSILRIQQVVRGDSAAYFCASSLTGTGIYEQYFGPGTRLTVT.

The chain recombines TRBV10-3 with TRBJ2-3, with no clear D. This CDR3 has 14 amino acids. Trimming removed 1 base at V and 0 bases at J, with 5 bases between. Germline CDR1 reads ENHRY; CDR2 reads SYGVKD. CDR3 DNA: TGTGCCATCAGTGAGTGGTCTAGCACAGATACGCAGTATTTT. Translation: CAISEWSSTDTQYF.

The CDR3 DNA is TGCGCCAGCAGCCCCATGGGGGCGGGAGGGTTCACCGGGGAGCTGTTTTTT. It specifies CASSPMGAGGFTGELFF. The V and J genes are TRBV4-1 and TRBJ2-2; 9 bases match TRBD2. The CDR3 loop spans 17 amino acids. Trimming at V came to 4 bases and at J to 4 bases, leaving 10 bases not matched to a gene. Germline V gene sequence: CDR1 MGHRA, CDR2 YSYEKL.

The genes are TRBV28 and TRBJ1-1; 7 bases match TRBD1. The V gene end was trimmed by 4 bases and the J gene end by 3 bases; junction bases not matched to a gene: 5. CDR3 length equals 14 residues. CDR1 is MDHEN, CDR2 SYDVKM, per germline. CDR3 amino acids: CASSSYRGDTEAFF. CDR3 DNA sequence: TGTGCCAGCAGTTCGTACAGGGGAGACACTGAAGCTTTCTTT.